This T cell receptor (beta chain) comes out of a study of blood T cell repertoires in COVID-19. V lost 5 bases and J 4 bases, leaving 14 bases between the germline ends. CDR1 is SGHNT, CDR2 YENEEA, per germline. The CDR3 runs to 14 residues. The method was immunoSEQ multiplex PCR; TCRdb's version includes in-frame clones alone and lacks a portion of them. Here the sample spans about 190,000 clones, about 81% being singletons. Sample: peripheral blood. The TCR sequence derives from a woman older than 75 with COVID-19, enrolled during active disease. The chain recombines TRBV11-3 with TRBJ2-5; tentative D call: TRBD2 (7 bases). The DNA of the CDR3 is TGTGCCAGCAGCCGGGGGGCTAACGGAGAGACCCAGTACTTC. This encodes CASSRGANGETQYF. Full variable domain (missing parts from reference TRBV11-3 and TRBJ2-5): EAGVVQSPRYKIIEKKQPVAFWCNPISGHNTLYWYLQNLGQGPELLIRYENEEAVDDSQLPKDRFSAERLKGVDSTLKIQPAELGDSAVYLCASSRGANGETQYFGPGTRLLVL.